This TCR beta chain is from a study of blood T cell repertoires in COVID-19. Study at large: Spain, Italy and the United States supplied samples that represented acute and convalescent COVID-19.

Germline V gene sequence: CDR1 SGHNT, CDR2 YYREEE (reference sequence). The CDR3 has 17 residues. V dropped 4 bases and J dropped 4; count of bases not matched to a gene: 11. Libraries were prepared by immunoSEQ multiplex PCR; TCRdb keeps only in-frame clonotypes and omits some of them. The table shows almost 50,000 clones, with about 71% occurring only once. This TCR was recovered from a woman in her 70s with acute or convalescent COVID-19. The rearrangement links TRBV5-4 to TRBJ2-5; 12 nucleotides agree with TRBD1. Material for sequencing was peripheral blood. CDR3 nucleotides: TGTGCCAGCAGCGCACCATATCCGGGACAGGGGGCAGAGACCCAGTACTTC. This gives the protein CASSAPYPGQGAETQYF.